This T cell receptor beta chain was captured in a study of T cell responses to AZD1222 COVID-19 vaccine. Sequencing used immunoSEQ multiplex PCR; TCRdb keeps in-frame clones, though not all of them. The table has 150,000 to 200,000 clones, 85% to 90% seen once. This material consisted of peripheral blood, taken 28 days after the second dose of the MenACWY control vaccine. The clonotype originates from an adult who received the MenACWY meningococcal vaccine as a control.

The DNA of the CDR3 is TGCGCCAGCAGCCTTACAGGGGAGGGGGACACTGAAGCTTTCTTT. Translating it yields CASSLTGEGDTEAFF. The chain links TRBV5-1 to TRBJ1-1, with TRBD1 identical over 7 bases. This CDR3 contains 15 residues. V trimming: 4 bases; J trimming: 3 bases; junction bases outside the gene matches: 9. From germline, CDR1 is SGHRS and CDR2 YFSETQ.